This passage covers 12 T cell receptor beta chains from one sample sequenced in a study of T-cell memory formation after mild COVID-19. TCRdb processed the 5' RACE reads anew with MiXCR; each CDR3 protein has one entry. The sample holds approximately 410,000 distinct CDR3 sequences, roughly a quarter seen once. Sequencing was done on a sample of PBMCs or a T cell subset sorted from them (not recorded which). These receptors were obtained from an adult woman who had mild COVID-19 (a few samples of this study predate the infection). Cell type and time point are not known.

This clonotype was observed a few times. The chain combines TRBV14 with TRBJ2-7; D unclear. The CDR3 runs to 17 residues. Germline-derived CDR1 and CDR2 are SGHDN and FVKESK. Trimming took off 5 bases at V and 5 bases at J, with 25 bases between the two ends. The chain's CDR3 is CASSSNRHRASVDEQYF. CDR3 DNA: TGTGCCAGCAGCAGCAATCGACACCGGGCCTCCGTCGACGAGCAGTACTTC.

This clonotype was counted between two and nine times. The chain combines TRBV5-6 with TRBJ1-1, with D possibly matching TRBD1 (5 bases). CDR1 SGHDT and CDR2 YYEEEE come from the germline V gene. Trimming cost V 4 bases and J 7 bases, with 11 bases left between them. The CDR3 extends over 12 amino acids. CDR3 in amino acids: CASSPGHNEAFF. The CDR3 region has the DNA TGTGCCAGCAGCCCTGGACACAATGAAGCTTTCTTT.

This clonotype appeared a few times. The chain combines TRBV5-1 with TRBJ2-7; 7 nucleotides line up with TRBD1. The CDR3 has 15 residues. With 4 bases clipped from V and 0 bases from J, the junction kept 7 bases outside the gene matches. Germline V gene data show CDR1 as SGHRS and CDR2 as YFSETQ. The CDR3 region has the DNA TGCGCCAGCAGCCCGGATGGGACAGACTCCTACGAGCAGTACTTC. Translating it yields CASSPDGTDSYEQYF.

This CDR3 is CASSLEDPSPLHF. CDR3 bases: TGCGCCAGCAGCTTGGAGGACCCTTCACCCCTCCACTTT. This chain uses TRBV5-1 with TRBJ1-6; D unresolved. The CDR3 is made up of 13 amino acids. Trimming shortened V by 0 bases and J by 9 bases, and 7 bases separated the two germline ends. The V gene's germline CDR1 is SGHRS and CDR2 YFSETQ.

This clonotype has a handful of counts. J is TRBJ2-1 and V is TRBV5-1, with TRBD2 matching over 7 bases. Germline loops: CDR1 SGHRS, CDR2 YFSETQ. V shed 8 bases, J shed 0 bases, and the junction held 8 bases outside the gene matches. The CDR3 is 15 residues long. CDR3 coding DNA: TGCGCCAGTAAGGGAGGGGAGAGCTCCTACAATGAGCAGTTCTTC. It is translated as CASKGGESSYNEQFF.

This clonotype showed up just a few times. This chain links TRBV7-3 with TRBJ2-2; the D is unclear. From germline, CDR1 is SGHTA and CDR2 FQGTGA. The CDR3 runs to 15 residues. With 4 bases removed from V and 6 bases from J, the gap between germline ends came to 15 bases. CDR3 sequence reads: CASSSKGFRPGELFF. The CDR3 nucleotides read TGTGCCAGCAGCTCCAAAGGGTTTCGTCCCGGGGAGCTGTTTTTT.

The sample holds a few counts of this clonotype. The V gene is TRBV2, the J gene TRBJ1-2; no clear D gene. Trimming removed 1 base at V and 2 bases at J, with 5 bases between. Germline CDR1 and CDR2: SNHLY and FYNNEI. The CDR3 has 13 amino acids. CDR3 sequence: CASSEVTNYGYTF. The CDR3 coding sequence is TGTGCCAGCAGTGAAGTAACGAACTATGGCTACACCTTC.

This chain uses TRBV19 with TRBJ1-5, with TRBD1 as a possible D gene (6 bases). The CDR3 covers 15 residues. Germline V gene data show CDR1 as LNHDA and CDR2 as SQIVND (reference sequence). Between the trimmed V and J ends, which lost 3 bases and 5 bases, there was a span of 14 bases. Here the CDR3 DNA reads TGTGCCAGTAGTATCGCTGACAGGACCTATCAGCCCCAGCATTTT. Translating gives CASSIADRTYQPQHF.

This clonotype was counted a few times. The V call is TRBV5-8, the J call TRBJ2-3; TRBD1 agrees at 8 bases. Germline V CDR1 and CDR2: SGHTS, YDEGEE. The J segment lost 2 bases and the V segment lost 4 bases, leaving 12 bases of the junction unmatched. The CDR3 extends over 17 amino acids. The CDR3 loop is CASSRDRGNRPTDTQYF. The CDR3 DNA reads TGTGCCAGCAGCCGTGACAGGGGAAATCGGCCCACAGATACGCAGTATTTT.

V is TRBV5-5 and J is TRBJ2-1; D is undetermined. CDR3 length: 13 residues. Trimming cost V 1 base and J 10 bases, with 12 bases left between them. Germline V gene lookup returns CDR1 SGHKS and CDR2 YYEKEE (reference sequence). DNA of the CDR3: TGTGCCAGCAGCTTGAGCCCCGTTCGGGAGCAGTTCTTC. Amino acid sequence: CASSLSPVREQFF.

The rearrangement links TRBV20-1 to TRBJ2-5; TRBD1 matches at 8 bases. Germline-derived CDR1 and CDR2 are DFQATT and SNEGSKA (reference sequence). This CDR3 has 12 amino acids. V was clipped by 5 bases and J by 5 bases; unmatched bases: 4. The CDR3 coding sequence is TGCAGTGCTCGACAGGGGAAGGAGACCCAGTACTTC. This gives the protein CSARQGKETQYF.

This chain connects TRBV12-3 or TRBV12-4 to TRBJ2-6, with 8 bases lining up with TRBD1. The J segment lost 0 bases and the V segment lost 1 base, leaving 2 bases of the junction unmatched. The CDR3 contains 17 residues. CDR3 DNA: TGTGCCAGCAGTTTAGGGACAGGGTACTCTGGGGCCAACGTCCTGACTTTC. Encoded protein: CASSLGTGYSGANVLTF.